This T cell receptor (beta chain) was sequenced in a study of early T cells in non-severe SARS-CoV-2 infection. Overall study: The study sequenced bulk RNA from unsorted whole blood, with chains unpaired. Whole-study results and caveats: Lookups in VDJdb leaned toward anti-spike CD8 responses and missed private and CD4 specificities.

Each single cDNA molecule received a unique molecular identifier. TCRdb re-derived calls from the 5' RACE reads in MiXCR, one entry per CDR3 protein. The data contain fewer than 30,000 distinct CDR3 sequences, approximately 6.4% of them seen just once; the ten biggest clones take up about 32%. This clonotype was seen a few times. The antigen is not known. In germline, CDR1 is LNHDA, CDR2 SQIVND (reference sequence). J was trimmed by 3 bases and V by 5 bases; bases with no gene match: 5. CDR3 size: 16 residues. The specimen was whole blood, collected at baseline. The chain combines TRBV19 with TRBJ2-6; 9 nucleotides align to TRBD1. This clonotype was sampled from an adult who was a healthcare worker with PCR-confirmed SARS-CoV-2 infection or an uninfected control (not recorded which). CDR3 region: CASSVQGARGANVLTF. DNA of the CDR3: TGTGCCAGTAGTGTACAGGGGGCGCGTGGGGCCAACGTCCTGACTTTC.